This TCR beta chain was sequenced during a study of blood T cell repertoires in COVID-19. Study summary: Acute and convalescent COVID-19 specimens originated in the United States, Italy and Spain.

J was trimmed by 3 bases and V by 4 bases; bases with no gene match: 7. Germline V gene data show CDR1 as LGHNA and CDR2 as YNFKEQ. The CDR3 extends over 15 amino acids. Profiled with immunoSEQ multiplex PCR; TCRdb holds only in-frame clones, not every one. This sample yields more than 14,000 clones, of which approximately 83% are seen a single time; 15% to 20% belongs to the top ten. The specimen sequenced was peripheral blood. The receptor's source is a human donor in a cohort sampled during active COVID-19. The V gene is TRBV4-2, the J gene TRBJ1-1; 8 bases are shared with TRBD1. The CDR3 DNA follows: TGTGCCAGCAGCCCCCCCGGGACAGGTTACACTGAAGCTTTCTTT. Translating it yields CASSPPGTGYTEAFF.